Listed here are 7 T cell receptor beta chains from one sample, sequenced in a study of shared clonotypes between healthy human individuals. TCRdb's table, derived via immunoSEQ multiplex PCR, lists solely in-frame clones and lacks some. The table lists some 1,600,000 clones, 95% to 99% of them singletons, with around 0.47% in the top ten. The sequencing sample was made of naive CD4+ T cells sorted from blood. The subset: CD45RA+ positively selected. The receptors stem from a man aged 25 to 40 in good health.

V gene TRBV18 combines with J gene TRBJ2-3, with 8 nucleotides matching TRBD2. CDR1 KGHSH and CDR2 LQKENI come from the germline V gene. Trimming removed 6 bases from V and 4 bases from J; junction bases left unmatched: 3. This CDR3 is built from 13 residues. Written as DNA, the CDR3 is TGTGCCAGCTCTAGCGGGGTGGCAGATACGCAGTATTTT. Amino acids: CASSSGVADTQYF.

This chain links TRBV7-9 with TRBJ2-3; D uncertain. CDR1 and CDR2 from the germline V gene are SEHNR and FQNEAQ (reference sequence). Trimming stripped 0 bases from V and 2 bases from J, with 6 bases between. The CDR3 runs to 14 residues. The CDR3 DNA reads TGTGCCAGCAGCTTAGCGGTGCCCACAGATACGCAGTATTTT. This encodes CASSLAVPTDTQYF.

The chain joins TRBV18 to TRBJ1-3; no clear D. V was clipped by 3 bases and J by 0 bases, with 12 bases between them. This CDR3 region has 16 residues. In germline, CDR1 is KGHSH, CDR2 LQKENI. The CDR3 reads CASSPRQSRSGNTIYF. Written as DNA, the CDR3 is TGTGCCAGCTCACCGCGCCAGTCCCGCTCTGGAAACACCATATATTTT.

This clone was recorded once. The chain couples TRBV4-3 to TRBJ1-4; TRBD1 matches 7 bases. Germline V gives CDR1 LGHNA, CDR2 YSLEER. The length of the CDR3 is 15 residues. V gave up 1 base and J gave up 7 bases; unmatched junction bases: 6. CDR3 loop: CASSQGIGGFEKLFF. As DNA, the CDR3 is TGCGCCAGCAGCCAAGGGATAGGGGGCTTTGAAAAACTGTTTTTT.

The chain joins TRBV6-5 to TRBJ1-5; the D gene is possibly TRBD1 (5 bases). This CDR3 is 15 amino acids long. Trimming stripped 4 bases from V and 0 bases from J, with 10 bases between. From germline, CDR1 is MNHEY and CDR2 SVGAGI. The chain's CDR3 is CASSWKGYSNQPQHF. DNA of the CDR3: TGTGCCAGCAGTTGGAAGGGGTATAGCAATCAGCCCCAGCATTTT.

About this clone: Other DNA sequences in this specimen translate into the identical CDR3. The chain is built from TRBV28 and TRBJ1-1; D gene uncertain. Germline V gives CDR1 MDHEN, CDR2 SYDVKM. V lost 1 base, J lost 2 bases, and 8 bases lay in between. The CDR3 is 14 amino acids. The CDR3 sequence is CASSLLAANTEAFF. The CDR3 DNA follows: TGTGCCAGCAGTTTATTAGCGGCTAACACTGAAGCTTTCTTT.

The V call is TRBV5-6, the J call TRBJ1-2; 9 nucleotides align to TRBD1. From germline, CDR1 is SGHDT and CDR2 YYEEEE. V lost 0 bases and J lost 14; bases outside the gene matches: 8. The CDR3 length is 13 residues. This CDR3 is CASSLGRTGAKTF. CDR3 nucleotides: TGTGCCAGCAGCTTGGGGAGGACAGGGGCCAAAACCTTC.